The 19 T cell receptor beta chains below were found in one sample sequenced in a study of blood T cell repertoires in COVID-19. Produced via immunoSEQ multiplex PCR; TCRdb's table is partial and in-frame only. The sample holds around 200,000 clones, roughly 80% seen once. Sequencing used peripheral blood. The origin of the receptors is a middle-aged man who had recovered from COVID-19.

The chain links TRBV30 to TRBJ1-1; TRBD1 matches 8 bases. J gave up 5 bases and V 3 bases, and 11 bases lay outside the gene matches. Germline-derived CDR1 and CDR2 are GTSNPN and SVGIG (reference sequence). The CDR3 is 15 amino acids. The CDR3: CAWRPAYRGGTEAFF. DNA for the CDR3: TGTGCCTGGAGACCCGCGTACAGGGGGGGGACTGAAGCTTTCTTT.

This clone is a singleton in its sample. The chain recombines TRBV21-1 with TRBJ1-2; the table names TRBD1, a call not compared with the DNA. TRBV21-1 is a listed pseudogene. This CDR3 region has 15 residues. The CDR3 nucleotides read TGTGCCAGCAGCCCCGGGACACAATCCCACTATGGCTACACCTTC. Amino acids: CASSPGTQSHYGYTF.

The rearrangement joins TRBV7-3 to TRBJ2-3, with D maybe TRBD2 (6 bases). The CDR3 sequence is 16 residues long. The V gene lost 3 bases and the J gene lost 2 bases, with 15 bases spanning the gap. CDR1 SGHTA and CDR2 FQGTGA come from the germline V gene. The CDR3 protein is CASSFHSGSTTDTQYF. As DNA, the CDR3 is TGTGCCAGCAGCTTCCATAGCGGTTCTACCACAGATACGCAGTATTTT. The whole variable domain, filled in from reference TRBV7-3 and TRBJ2-3, reads GAGVSQTPSNKVTEKGKYVELRCDPISGHTALYWYRQSLGQGPEFLIYFQGTGAADDSGLPNDRFFAVRPEGSVSTLKIQRTERGDSAVYLCASSFHSGSTTDTQYFGPGTRLTVL.

This sequence joins TRBV15 and TRBJ2-5, with 7 bases lining up with TRBD2. The CDR3 spans 16 residues. The germline V gene has CDR1 LNHNV and CDR2 YYDKDF (reference sequence). The V and J ends lost 5 bases and 2 bases, in that order; junction bases with no gene match: 11. The DNA for the CDR3 is TGTGCCACCAGCCCGAAACAACTAGCGCCTCAAGAGACCCAGTACTTC. Its translation is CATSPKQLAPQETQYF.

The CDR3: CATRDPNIETAPYEQYF. CDR3 sequence (DNA): TGTGCCACCAGGGATCCGAATATAGAGACAGCGCCCTACGAGCAGTACTTC. The chain couples TRBV15 to TRBJ2-7, with D tentatively TRBD1 (5 bases). This CDR3 spans 17 amino acids. Trimming took 6 bases from V and 2 from J, leaving 23 bases between them. Per germline, CDR1 LNHNV and CDR2 YYDKDF (reference sequence). Full variable domain (outside the CDR3, taken from reference TRBV15 and TRBJ2-7): DAMVIQNPRYQVTQFGKPVTLSCSQTLNHNVMYWYQQKSSQAPKLLFHYYDKDFNNEADTPDNFQSRRPNTSFCFLDIRSPGLGDTAMYLCATRDPNIETAPYEQYFGPGTRLTVT.

This clone is a singleton in its sample. The V and J genes are TRBV24-1 and TRBJ2-2; TRBD2 agrees at 7 bases. Germline values: CDR1 KGHDR, CDR2 SFDVKD. This CDR3 region has 15 residues. Trimming removed 0 bases from V and 5 bases from J; junction bases left unmatched: 2. This CDR3 is CATSDLPGGTGELFF. The CDR3 DNA reads as TGTGCCACCAGTGATTTGCCGGGGGGTACCGGGGAGCTGTTTTTT.

The chain has TRBV7-2 and TRBJ2-7; possibly TRBD1 for D (6 bases). The germline gives CDR1 SGHTA, CDR2 FQGNSA. Trimming removed 5 bases from V and 7 bases from J, with 15 bases in between. The CDR3 extends over 13 amino acids. In DNA, the CDR3 is TGTGCCAGCAGCGGACAAGCGAGGGGGGAGCAGTACTTC. Amino acids: CASSGQARGEQYF.

The chain has TRBV5-1 and TRBJ2-7, with TRBD2 as a possible D gene (5 bases). From germline, CDR1 is SGHRS and CDR2 YFSETQ. Trimming took 1 base from V and 3 from J, leaving 11 bases between them. This CDR3 spans 14 amino acids. CDR3 nucleotide sequence: TGCGCCAGCAGCTTGTTAGAGGGAGACTACGAGCAGTACTTC. Amino acid sequence: CASSLLEGDYEQYF.

The rearrangement joins TRBV11-2 to TRBJ2-3; TRBD2 aligns across 7 bases. V was clipped by 3 bases and J by 2 bases; unmatched bases: 5. The length of the CDR3 is 15 residues. The germline V gene encodes CDR1 SGHAT and CDR2 FQNNGV. The CDR3 sequence is CASSLYGGNTDTQYF. The CDR3 DNA follows: TGTGCCAGCAGCTTGTACGGGGGGAACACAGATACGCAGTATTTT.

The chain combines TRBV7-6 with TRBJ2-7, with 12 bases fitting TRBD2. V trimming: 3 bases; J trimming: 5 bases; junction bases outside the gene matches: 11. Germline lookup yields CDR1 SGHVS and CDR2 FNYEAQ. The CDR3 length is 17 residues. In DNA form, the CDR3 reads TGTGCCAGCAGCTTCTACGCTCTAGCGGGAGGGCCTGACGAGCAGTACTTC. Its protein product is CASSFYALAGGPDEQYF.

This rearrangement joins TRBV19 to TRBJ2-4; D might be TRBD2 (5 bases). The CDR3 is 13 amino acids. CDR1 is LNHDA, CDR2 SQIVND, per germline (reference sequence). V shed 7 bases and J shed 0 bases, with 7 bases lying between them. The CDR3 region has the DNA TGTGCCAGTAAAAGCGGAGCCAAAAACATTCAGTACTTC. Its protein product is CASKSGAKNIQYF.

On this clone: In the same sample, other DNA sequences code for this CDR3. The chain uses TRBV20-1 and TRBJ2-7, with D maybe TRBD1 (5 bases). Germline V lookup: CDR1 DFQATT, CDR2 SNEGSKA (reference sequence). Between the trimmed V and J ends, which lost 3 bases and 3 bases, there was a span of 12 bases. The CDR3 has 13 residues. CDR3 nucleotide sequence: TGCAGTGCTAGTCAAGGGCAGGGCTACGAGCAGTACTTC. This gives the protein CSASQGQGYEQYF.

The chain joins TRBV28 to TRBJ2-3; 7 nucleotides match TRBD1. Unmatched junction bases numbered 19, after V lost 10 bases and J lost 6 bases. The CDR3 totals 16 residues. Germline V lookup: CDR1 MDHEN, CDR2 SYDVKM. The CDR3 DNA follows: TGTGCCACCTCAGAGACGTACGGCAGGGGGAAGGATACGCAGTATTTT. Amino acid sequence: CATSETYGRGKDTQYF.

The chain uses TRBV6-4 and TRBJ2-1, with a weak D call TRBD2 (6 bases). V was cut by 4 bases and J by 8 bases, with 15 bases left in between. CDR3 length: 14 residues. CDR1 MRHNA and CDR2 SNTAGT come from the germline V gene. CDR3 region: CASSVYGGFDEQFF. CDR3 nucleotide sequence: TGTGCCAGCAGTGTGTATGGAGGGTTTGATGAGCAGTTCTTC.

This clone showed up just once. The chain joins TRBV7-3 to TRBJ2-2; 7 nucleotides match TRBD1. The trim removed 5 bases at V and 6 bases at J, leaving 3 bases unmatched. Germline V gene data show CDR1 as SGHTA and CDR2 as FQGTGA. The CDR3 spans 13 residues. The CDR3 bases are TGTGCCAGCAGCCAGACAGGGCCCGGGGAGCTGTTTTTT. Translation: CASSQTGPGELFF.

The chain links TRBV7-2 to TRBJ2-6; 7 bases match TRBD2. Trimming took 2 bases from V and 0 from J; bases not matched to a gene: 7. The CDR3 sequence is 18 residues long. Germline-derived CDR1 and CDR2 are SGHTA and FQGNSA. The CDR3 region has the DNA TGTGCCAGCAGCTTAAGTGGCTTAGCGGGCTCTGGGGCCAACGTCCTGACTTTC. Translating gives CASSLSGLAGSGANVLTF.

J is TRBJ1-3 and V is TRBV7-2, with D possibly TRBD1 on 5 matching bases. The CDR3 has 15 residues. In germline, CDR1 is SGHTA, CDR2 FQGNSA. Trimming took 5 bases from V and 1 from J, leaving 12 bases between them. CDR3 amino acids: CASSNVGGSGNTIYF. The DNA of the CDR3 is TGTGCCAGCAGCAATGTGGGGGGGTCTGGAAACACCATATATTTT.

V and J are TRBV6-2 or TRBV6-3 and TRBJ1-5, with D perhaps matching TRBD1 (5 bases). Germline-derived CDR1 and CDR2 are MNHEY and SVGEGT. The CDR3 consists of 15 residues. V was trimmed by 4 bases and J by 6 bases, leaving 16 bases between them. This CDR3 reads CASSFALGASQPQHF. CDR3 nucleotide sequence: TGTGCCAGCAGTTTCGCATTAGGGGCATCTCAGCCCCAGCATTTT.

In its sample, this clone was seen a few times. The chain carries TRBV5-4 and TRBJ1-2, with unresolved D. The V gene lost 0 bases and the J gene lost 3 bases, with 15 bases spanning the gap. This CDR3 region has 16 residues. CDR1 SGHNT and CDR2 YYREEE come from the germline V gene (reference sequence). This CDR3 is CASSLGARHRDYGYTF. The CDR3 nucleotides are TGTGCCAGCAGCTTGGGAGCCAGACATCGAGACTATGGCTACACCTTC.